This record looks at one T cell receptor beta chain sequence and its context. As yet, its antigen is unknown. Per the germline V gene, CDR1 is SGDLS and CDR2 is YYNGEE. CDR3 length equals 13 residues. Deletions cut 0 bases from V and 3 bases from J, with 5 bases between. Both 60 Vbeta primers and 13 Jbeta primers went into the PCR. Sequenced by immunoSEQ multiplex PCR; TCRdb stores in-frame clones only, minus some. The sample has about 110,000 clones, roughly 73% seen once; the top ten hold 2.5%. This specimen comes from a study of cytomegalovirus exposure and HLA in healthy donors. At collection, donors were nominally healthy, but unrecorded immune exposures were probable. Study-level findings and limits: What a later analysis showed was that several of the most significant clusters appeared linked to common viral pathogens.

This TCR derives from a middle-aged man in good health and CMV-seronegative. This rearrangement joins TRBV9 to TRBJ2-3; unclear D gene. The sample taken for sequencing was PBMCs. CDR3 sequence (DNA): TGTGCCAGCAGCGTAGGCGGAACAGATACGCAGTATTTT. Its protein product is CASSVGGTDTQYF.